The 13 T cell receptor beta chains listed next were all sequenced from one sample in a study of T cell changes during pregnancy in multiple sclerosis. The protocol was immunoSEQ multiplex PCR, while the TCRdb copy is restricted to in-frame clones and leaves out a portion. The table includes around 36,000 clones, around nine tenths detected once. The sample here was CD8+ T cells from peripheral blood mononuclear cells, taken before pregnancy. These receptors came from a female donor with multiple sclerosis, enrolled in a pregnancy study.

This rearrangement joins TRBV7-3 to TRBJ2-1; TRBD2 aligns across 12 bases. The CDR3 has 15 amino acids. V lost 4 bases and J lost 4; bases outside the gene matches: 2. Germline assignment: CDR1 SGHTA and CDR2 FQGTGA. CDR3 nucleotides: TGTGCCAGCAGCTCCGGACTAGCGGGGTACAATGAGCAGTTCTTC. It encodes CASSSGLAGYNEQFF.

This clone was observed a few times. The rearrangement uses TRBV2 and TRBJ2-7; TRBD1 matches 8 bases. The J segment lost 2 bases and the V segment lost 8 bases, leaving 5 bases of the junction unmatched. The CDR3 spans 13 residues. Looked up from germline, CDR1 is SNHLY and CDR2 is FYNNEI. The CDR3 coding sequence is TGTGCCAGCGAGGGACAGGTTGCCTACGAGCAGTACTTC. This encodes CASEGQVAYEQYF.

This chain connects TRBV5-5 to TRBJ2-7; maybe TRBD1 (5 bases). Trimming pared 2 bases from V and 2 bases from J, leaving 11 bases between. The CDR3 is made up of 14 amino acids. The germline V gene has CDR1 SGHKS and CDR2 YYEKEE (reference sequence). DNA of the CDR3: TGTGCCAGCAGCTTAGGGGCAGGTGCCTACGAGCAGTACTTC. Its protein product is CASSLGAGAYEQYF.

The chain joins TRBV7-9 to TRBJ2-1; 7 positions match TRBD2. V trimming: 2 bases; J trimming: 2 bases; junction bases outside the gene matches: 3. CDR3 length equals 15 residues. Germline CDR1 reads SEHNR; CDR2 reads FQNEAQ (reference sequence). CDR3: CASSLNLAAYNEQFF. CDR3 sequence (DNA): TGTGCCAGCAGCTTAAACCTAGCGGCCTACAATGAGCAGTTCTTC.

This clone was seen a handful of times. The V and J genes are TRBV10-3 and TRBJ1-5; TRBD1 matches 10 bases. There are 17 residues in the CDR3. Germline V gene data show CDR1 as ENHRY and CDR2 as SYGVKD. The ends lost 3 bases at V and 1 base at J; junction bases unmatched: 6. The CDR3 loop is CAISDRQGAGSNQPQHF. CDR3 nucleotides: TGTGCCATCAGTGACAGACAGGGGGCCGGGAGCAATCAGCCCCAGCATTTT.

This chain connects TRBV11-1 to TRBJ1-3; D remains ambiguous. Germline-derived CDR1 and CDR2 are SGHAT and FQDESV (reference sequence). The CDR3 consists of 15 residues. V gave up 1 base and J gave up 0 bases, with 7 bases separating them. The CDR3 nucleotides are TGTGCCAGCAGCTTAGAAATGGCCTCTGGAAACACCATATATTTT. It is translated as CASSLEMASGNTIYF.

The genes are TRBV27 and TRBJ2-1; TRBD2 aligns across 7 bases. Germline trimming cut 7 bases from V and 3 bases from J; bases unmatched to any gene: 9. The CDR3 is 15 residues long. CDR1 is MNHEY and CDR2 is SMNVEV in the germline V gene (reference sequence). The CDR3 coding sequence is TGTGCCAGCACTACGAAAGCGGGATTCTACAATGAGCAGTTCTTC. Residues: CASTTKAGFYNEQFF.

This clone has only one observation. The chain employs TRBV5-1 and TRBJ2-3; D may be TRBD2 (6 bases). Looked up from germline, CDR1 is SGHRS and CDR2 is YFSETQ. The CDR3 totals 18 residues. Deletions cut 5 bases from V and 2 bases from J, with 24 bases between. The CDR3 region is CASSPTPRTSSYTDTQYF. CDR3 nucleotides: TGCGCCAGCAGTCCGACCCCCCGAACTAGCAGCTACACAGATACGCAGTATTTT.

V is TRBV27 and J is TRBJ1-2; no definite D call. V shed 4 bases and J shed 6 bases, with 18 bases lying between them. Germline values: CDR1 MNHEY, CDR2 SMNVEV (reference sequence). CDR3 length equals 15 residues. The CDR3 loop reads CASSSRRVWGDGYTF. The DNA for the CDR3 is TGTGCCAGCAGTTCCCGCCGGGTGTGGGGAGATGGCTACACCTTC.

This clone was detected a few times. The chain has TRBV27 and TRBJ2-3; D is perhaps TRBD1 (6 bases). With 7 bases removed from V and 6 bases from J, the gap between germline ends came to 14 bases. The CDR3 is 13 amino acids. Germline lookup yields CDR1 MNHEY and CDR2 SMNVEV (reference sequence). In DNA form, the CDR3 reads TGTGCCAGCACCAACAGGGCGTGGGATACGCAGTATTTT. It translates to CASTNRAWDTQYF.

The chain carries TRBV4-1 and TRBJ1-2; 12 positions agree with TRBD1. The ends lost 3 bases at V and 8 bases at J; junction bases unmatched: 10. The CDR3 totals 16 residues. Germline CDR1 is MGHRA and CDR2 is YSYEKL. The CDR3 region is CASSQSPGQGALGYTF. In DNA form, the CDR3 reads TGCGCCAGCAGCCAGTCGCCGGGACAGGGGGCGCTGGGCTACACCTTC.

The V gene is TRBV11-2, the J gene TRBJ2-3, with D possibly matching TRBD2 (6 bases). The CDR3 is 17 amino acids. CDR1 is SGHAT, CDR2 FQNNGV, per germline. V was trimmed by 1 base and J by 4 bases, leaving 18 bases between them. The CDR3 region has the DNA TGTGCCAGCAGCTTAGTGGCCGGGGGAGTCGAGGCAGATACGCAGTATTTT. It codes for CASSLVAGGVEADTQYF. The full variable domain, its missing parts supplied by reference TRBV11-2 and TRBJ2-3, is EAGVAQSPRYKIIEKRQSVAFWCNPISGHATLYWYQQILGQGPKLLIQFQNNGVVDDSQLPKDRFSAERLKGVDSTLKIQPAKLEDSAVYLCASSLVAGGVEADTQYFGPGTRLTVL.

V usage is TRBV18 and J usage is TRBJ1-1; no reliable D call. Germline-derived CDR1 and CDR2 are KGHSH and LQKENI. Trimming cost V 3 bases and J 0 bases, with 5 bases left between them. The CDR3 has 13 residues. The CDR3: CASSPPVNTEAFF. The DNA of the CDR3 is TGTGCCAGCTCACCCCCGGTGAACACTGAAGCTTTCTTT.